These 6 T cell receptor beta chains share one sample of origin, sequenced in a study of T cells in localized non-small cell lung cancer. Assay: immunoSEQ multiplex PCR; the TCRdb copy retains only in-frame clones and omits some. Of 70,000 to 80,000 clones in the sample, more than 75% were seen once. The input for sequencing was peripheral blood, taken before any cancer treatment. These receptors came from a woman aged 40 to 75 with stage I squamous cell lung carcinoma.

J is TRBJ1-6 and V is TRBV5-1, with D possibly being TRBD1 (5 bases). This CDR3 is built from 14 residues. Trimming left V 5 bases short and J 6 bases short, with 12 bases between. Germline V gene lookup returns CDR1 SGHRS and CDR2 YFSETQ. CDR3 sequence (DNA): TGCGCCAGCAGACCCCGGGACTTTAATTCACCCCTCCACTTT. This codes for CASRPRDFNSPLHF.

This chain uses TRBV7-6 with TRBJ1-5; D remains ambiguous. In germline, CDR1 is SGHVS, CDR2 FNYEAQ. The CDR3 consists of 13 residues. Trimming left V 0 bases short and J 4 bases short, with 4 bases between. CDR3 region: CASSLARNQPQHF. CDR3 nucleotides: TGTGCCAGCAGCTTAGCGAGGAATCAGCCCCAGCATTTT. Looking up the rest from reference TRBV7-6 and TRBJ1-5 gives the full variable domain: GAGVSQSPRYKVTKRGQDVALRCDPISGHVSLYWYRQALGQGPEFLTYFNYEAQQDKSGLPNDRFSAERPEGSISTLTIQRTEQRDSAMYRCASSLARNQPQHFGDGTRLSIL.

The chain is built from TRBV4-1 and TRBJ1-6; tentative D call: TRBD1 (5 bases). The CDR3 runs 15 residues. V was clipped by 1 base and J by 7 bases, with 11 bases between them. CDR1 is MGHRA and CDR2 is YSYEKL in the germline V gene. CDR3 bases: TGCGCCAGCAGCCAAGGCAGGGCGGCAAATTCACCCCTCCACTTT. It codes for CASSQGRAANSPLHF.

The chain recombines TRBV29-1 with TRBJ2-1, with TRBD2 identical over 9 bases. V gave up 2 bases and J gave up 4 bases; unmatched junction bases: 6. CDR1 SQVTM and CDR2 ANQGSEA come from the germline V gene. The CDR3 runs to 15 residues. Written as DNA, the CDR3 is TGCAGCGTTGAACCGAGCGGGGGGAGGTACAATGAGCAGTTCTTC. Translating gives CSVEPSGGRYNEQFF.

The V and J genes are TRBV2 and TRBJ1-2; 9 bases match TRBD1. This CDR3 is built from 13 residues. V lost 11 bases, J lost 3 bases, and 7 bases stayed unmatched. Germline loops: CDR1 SNHLY, CDR2 FYNNEI. CDR3 coding DNA: TGTGCCGGCCGGACAGGGGCGGACTATGGCTACACCTTC. As protein: CAGRTGADYGYTF.

The chain has TRBV29-1 and TRBJ1-1; 7 bases match TRBD1. The CDR3 spans 13 residues. CDR1 and CDR2 from the germline V gene are SQVTM and ANQGSEA. The V and J ends lost 6 bases and 5 bases, in that order; junction bases with no gene match: 9. CDR3 region: CSVRTGASTEAFF. CDR3 nucleotides: TGCAGCGTCAGAACAGGGGCGAGTACTGAAGCTTTCTTT.